The rows below give T cell receptor beta chains drawn from one sample of a study of blood T cell repertoires in COVID-19. Assay: immunoSEQ multiplex PCR; the TCRdb copy retains only in-frame clones and omits some. The sample shows fewer than 350,000 clones, around 87% of them seen only once. Sequenced material: peripheral blood. The receptors derive from a woman in her fifties or sixties who had recovered from COVID-19. CDR3s include the opening cysteine and the closing phenylalanine or tryptophan. The D gene is left open where the match is weak. Clone size is stated in some rows and not others, as once, few, many or a class when expanded.

>few|TRBD2|TRBV7-2|TRBJ2-1
TGTGCCAGCAGCTTACGGCGAGCGGGAGCGGTCCATGAGCAGTTCTTC
CASSLRRAGAVHEQFF
>.|TRBD1|TRBV28|TRBJ2-5
TGTGCCAGCAGGGGGACAGGGACAGGGAAATACCAAGAGACCCAGTACTTC
CASRGTGTGKYQETQYF
>.|TRBD1|TRBV10-3|TRBJ1-4
TGTGCCATCAGTACAGGGGGCACTAATGAAAAACTGTTTTTT
CAISTGGTNEKLFF
>once|TRBD2|TRBV5-5|TRBJ2-7
TGTGCCAGCAGCAAAACCGGGACTAGCGGGACCTACGAGCAGTACTTC
CASSKTGTSGTYEQYF
>.|.|TRBV30|TRBJ1-2
TGTGCCTGGAGTGTATACAGGGAGAATGGCTACACCTTC
CAWSVYRENGYTF
>.|.|TRBV2|TRBJ1-5
TGTGCCAGCAGGGACAGAATATATAGCAATCAGCCCCAGCATTTT
CASRDRIYSNQPQHF
>.|TRBD2|TRBV2|TRBJ2-2
TGTGCCAGCAGTGAAGGGCTAGCGGGAGGCGGGGAGCTGTTTTTT
CASSEGLAGGGELFF
>.|.|TRBV7-2|TRBJ1-3
TGTGCCAGCAGCTTAGACTTCCTCTCTGGAAACACCATATATTTT
CASSLDFLSGNTIYF
>.|.|TRBV4-3|TRBJ2-7
TGCGCCAGCAGCCAAGACGACAGGTTTTACGAGCAGTACTTC
CASSQDDRFYEQYF
>.|TRBD2|TRBV14|TRBJ2-3
TGTGCCAGCAGCCAAGATGTTCGGCTAGCGGGAGTAGATACGCAGTATTTT
CASSQDVRLAGVDTQYF
>.|.|TRBV3-1/TRBV3-2|TRBJ2-1
TGTGCCAGCAGCCAAGTCCCCGAGGGTGAGCAGTTCTTC
CASSQVPEGEQFF
>few|TRBD2|TRBV2|TRBJ2-7
TGTGCCAGCAGTGTTGTAGGACTAGCGGGGGAAGAGCAGTACTTC
CASSVVGLAGEEQYF
>.|.|TRBV5-8|TRBJ1-6
TGTGCCAGCAGCTTGTCATGGACATCACCCCTCCACTTT
CASSLSWTSPLHF
>few|.|TRBV18|TRBJ1-2
TGTGCCAGCTCACCACCAGCCTATGGCTACACCTTC
CASSPPAYGYTF
>.|.|TRBV9|TRBJ2-7
TGTGCCAGCAGCCCCCAGGGCCACGGCGAGCAGTACTTC
CASSPQGHGEQYF
>.|TRBD1|TRBV7-2|TRBJ2-7
TGTGCCAGCAGCTTAGTGTCAGGGGGCGGTGGCGAGCAGTACTTC
CASSLVSGGGGEQYF
>.|TRBD2|TRBV7-2|TRBJ2-1
TGTGCCAGCAGCTTATTGACTAGCGGCTACAATGAGCAGTTCTTC
CASSLLTSGYNEQFF
>.|TRBD1|TRBV29-1|TRBJ2-1
TGCAGCGTCTCTGGACAGGGAACCTACAATGAGCAGTTCTTC
CSVSGQGTYNEQFF
>.|TRBD2|TRBV2|TRBJ2-5
TGTGCCAGCACGGGGCTAGCGGGCTTTATCAGGGAGACCCAGTACTTC
CASTGLAGFIRETQYF
>.|.|TRBV2|TRBJ1-4
TGTGCCAGCAGTGTTTGGGGAGTTAATGAAAAACTGTTTTTT
CASSVWGVNEKLFF
>once|.|TRBV7-2|TRBJ1-2
TGTGCCAGCAGCTGGGGAGGGGCAGGGGAAGGCTACACCTTC
CASSWGGAGEGYTF
>once|TRBD1|TRBV5-6|TRBJ2-1
TGTGCCAGCAGCCCCGACAGGGCTTACGCCTACAATGAGCAGTTCTTC
CASSPDRAYAYNEQFF
>.|.|TRBV10-3|TRBJ1-1
TGTGCCATCAGTGAAAGATTTAGCACTGAAGCTTTCTTT
CAISERFSTEAFF
>.|TRBD2|TRBV6-5|TRBJ2-7
TGTGCCAGCCAGGCGGGAGGCTACGAGCAGTACTTC
CASQAGGYEQYF
>.|TRBD1|TRBV2|TRBJ2-2
TGTGCCAGCGGCCGGGACAGGGGCACCGGGGAGCTGTTTTTT
CASGRDRGTGELFF
>.|.|TRBV27|TRBJ2-3
TGTGCCAGCAGTCCTAGCCCCCACCCAGGGGCGCGGGGCACAGATACGCAGTATTTT
CASSPSPHPGARGTDTQYF
>.|TRBD1|TRBV7-2|TRBJ1-4
TGTGCCAGCAGCTTATACGGGACAGGGGGTGAAAAACTGTTTTTT
CASSLYGTGGEKLFF
>.|.|TRBV28|TRBJ2-3
TGTGCCAGCAGTTTTTCCTCGGTCGGGATTACAGATACGCAGTATTTT
CASSFSSVGITDTQYF
>.|.|TRBV6-6|TRBJ1-5
TGTGCCAGCAGCAGTACGGGGATAAGGCATTTT
CASSSTGIRHF
>.|.|TRBV20-1|TRBJ1-1
TGCAGTGCTAGTGGGCCCGGGGGACACACTGAAGCTTTCTTT
CSASGPGGHTEAFF
>.|TRBD1|TRBV9|TRBJ2-5
TGTGCCAGCAGCGTAGGACAGGGGAGAGAGGAGACCCAGTACTTC
CASSVGQGREETQYF
>.|.|TRBV25-1|TRBJ1-2
TGTGCCAGTTCGGACGGAGGGAGGGCCTATGGCTACACCTTC
CASSDGGRAYGYTF
>.|.|TRBV7-2|TRBJ1-1
TGTGCCAGCAGCCCTAGGTTCGGACACACCACTGAAGCTTTCTTT
CASSPRFGHTTEAFF
>.|TRBD1|TRBV11-1|TRBJ2-1
TGTGCCAGCAGTGCAACAGGGGTGAGGGGGAACAATGAGCAGTTCTTC
CASSATGVRGNNEQFF
>.|.|TRBV18|TRBJ2-7
TGTGCCAGCTCACCTGCAGGTCCAAGCGAGCAGTACTTC
CASSPAGPSEQYF
>.|.|TRBV6-5|TRBJ1-5
TGTGCCAGCAGTTTCTCAGCCGATAGCAATCAGCCCCAGCATTTT
CASSFSADSNQPQHF
>.|.|TRBV27|TRBJ1-1
TGTGCCAGCAGTTTTCTCGGAGCTGAAGCTTTCTTT
CASSFLGAEAFF
>.|.|TRBV5-5|TRBJ1-5
TGTGCCAGCAGCTTGGTGTCAGGCAATCAGCCCCAGCATTTT
CASSLVSGNQPQHF
>.|TRBD1|TRBV28|TRBJ2-5
TGTGCCAGCAATGACAGGGTAGGCCAAGAGACCCAGTACTTC
CASNDRVGQETQYF
>few|TRBD2|TRBV19|TRBJ2-1
TGTGCCAGTAGGGAACTAGCGGGCTTGGACAATGAGCAGTTCTTC
CASRELAGLDNEQFF
>.|.|TRBV28|TRBJ2-7
TGTGCCAGCAGCGAGACGGGGGTCTCGGATGAGCAGTACTTC
CASSETGVSDEQYF
>.|TRBD2|TRBV5-1|TRBJ2-5
TGCGCCAGCAGCTCGACTAGCGGGGGAAGAGAGACCCAGTACTTC
CASSSTSGGRETQYF
>.|TRBD2|TRBV7-2|TRBJ2-1
TGTGCCAGCAGCTCAAAAACGGGGGGGTACAATGAGCAGTTCTTC
CASSSKTGGYNEQFF
>few|.|TRBV4-1|TRBJ1-3
TGCGCCAGCAGCCAAGTGACAGGCGGAGGAAACACCATATATTTT
CASSQVTGGGNTIYF
>.|.|TRBV3-1/TRBV3-2|TRBJ2-1
TGTGCCAGCAGCCCTATGGCGAGACAGGCCGCCTCTAACAATGAGCAGTTCTTC
CASSPMARQAASNNEQFF
>.|TRBD1|TRBV10-3|TRBJ1-2
TGTGCCATCTCCGGGACAGGGGAGTCGGGCTATGGCTACACCTTC
CAISGTGESGYGYTF
>.|.|TRBV7-2|TRBJ2-5
TGTGCCAGCAGCCCCATGTGGGGCGAGACCCAGTACTTC
CASSPMWGETQYF
>.|.|TRBV27|TRBJ1-1
TGTGCCAGCAGTGGCACAGTGAACACTGAAGCTTTCTTT
CASSGTVNTEAFF
>once|TRBD2|TRBV6-2/TRBV6-3|TRBJ2-1
TGTGCCAGCAGCCTCCGACTAGCGGGCTATGGAAACAATGAGCAGTTCTTC
CASSLRLAGYGNNEQFF
>.|.|TRBV5-4|TRBJ2-4
TGTGCCAGCAGTTACGCCGCGGGAACCAAAAACATTCAGTACTTC
CASSYAAGTKNIQYF
>.|TRBD1|TRBV5-8|TRBJ2-5
TGTGCCAGCACTCTGGGACAGTACCAAGAGACCCAGTACTTC
CASTLGQYQETQYF
>.|.|TRBV4-3|TRBJ2-5
TGCGCCAGCAGCCAAGAGGCCCAGGCGGGGACCCAGTACTTC
CASSQEAQAGTQYF
>.|TRBD1|TRBV5-1|TRBJ2-1
TGCGCCAGCAGCTTGGTCCCGCGGGGACAGGGAATGGTCAATGAGCAGTTCTTC
CASSLVPRGQGMVNEQFF
>.|.|TRBV3-1/TRBV3-2|TRBJ2-2
TGTGCCAGCAGCCGGAGGACGAACACCGGGGAGCTGTTTTTT
CASSRRTNTGELFF
>few|TRBD1|TRBV18|TRBJ1-1
TGTGCCAGCTCGAAACAGGGGGATAACACTGAAGCTTTCTTT
CASSKQGDNTEAFF